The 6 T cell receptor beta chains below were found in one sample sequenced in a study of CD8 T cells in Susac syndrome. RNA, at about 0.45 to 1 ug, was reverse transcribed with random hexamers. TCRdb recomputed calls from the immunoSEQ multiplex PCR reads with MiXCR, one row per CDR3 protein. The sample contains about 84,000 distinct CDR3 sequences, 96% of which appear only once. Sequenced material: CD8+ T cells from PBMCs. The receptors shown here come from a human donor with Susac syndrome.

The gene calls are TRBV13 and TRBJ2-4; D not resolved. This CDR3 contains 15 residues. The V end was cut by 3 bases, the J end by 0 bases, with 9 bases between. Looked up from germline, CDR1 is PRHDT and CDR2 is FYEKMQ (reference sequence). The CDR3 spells CASSFRTLAKNIQYF. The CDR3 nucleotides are TGTGCCAGCAGCTTTAGGACCTTAGCCAAAAACATTCAGTACTTC. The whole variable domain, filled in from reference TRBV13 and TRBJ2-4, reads AAGVIQSPRHLIKEKRETATLKCYPIPRHDTVYWYQQGPGQDPQFLISFYEKMQSDKGSIPDRFSAQQFSDYHSELNMSSLELGDSALYFCASSFRTLAKNIQYFGAGTRLSVL.

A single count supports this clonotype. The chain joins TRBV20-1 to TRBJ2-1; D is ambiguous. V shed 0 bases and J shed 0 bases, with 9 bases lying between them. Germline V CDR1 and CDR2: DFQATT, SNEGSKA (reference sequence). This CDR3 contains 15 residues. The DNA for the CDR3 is TGCAGTGCTAGAGATTTTAAGGTCTCCTACAATGAGCAGTTCTTC. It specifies CSARDFKVSYNEQFF.

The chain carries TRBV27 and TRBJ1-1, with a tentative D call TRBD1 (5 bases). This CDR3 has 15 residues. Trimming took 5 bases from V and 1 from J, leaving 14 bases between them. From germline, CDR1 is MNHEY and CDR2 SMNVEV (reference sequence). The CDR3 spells CASSISSGPNTEAFF. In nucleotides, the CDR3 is TGTGCCAGCAGTATAAGTTCGGGACCGAACACTGAAGCTTTCTTT.

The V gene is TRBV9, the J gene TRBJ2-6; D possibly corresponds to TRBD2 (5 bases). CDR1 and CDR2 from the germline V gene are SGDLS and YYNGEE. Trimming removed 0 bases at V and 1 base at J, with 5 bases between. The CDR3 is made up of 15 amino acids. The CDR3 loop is CASSVAGSGANVLTF. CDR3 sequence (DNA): TGTGCCAGCAGCGTAGCGGGATCTGGGGCCAACGTCCTGACTTTC.

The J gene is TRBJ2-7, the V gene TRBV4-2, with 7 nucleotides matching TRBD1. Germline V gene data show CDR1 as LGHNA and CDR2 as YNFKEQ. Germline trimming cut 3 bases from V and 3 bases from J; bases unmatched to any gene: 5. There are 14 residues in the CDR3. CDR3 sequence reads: CASSQGTVGYEQYF. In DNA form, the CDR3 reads TGTGCCAGCAGCCAGGGGACAGTTGGCTACGAGCAGTACTTC.

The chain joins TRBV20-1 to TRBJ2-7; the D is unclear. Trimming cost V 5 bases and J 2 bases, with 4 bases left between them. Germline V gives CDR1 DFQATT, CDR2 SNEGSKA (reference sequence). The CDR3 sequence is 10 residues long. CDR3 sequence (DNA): TGCAGTGCTCGACCCTACGAGCAGTACTTC. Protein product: CSARPYEQYF.